What follows are 15 T cell receptor beta chains derived from one specimen sequenced in a study of human T cells and chemical hapten exposure. Each CDR3 protein gets one entry after TCRdb re-called the RACE reads with MiXCR. The sample holds nearly 350,000 distinct CDR3 sequences, 5.5% to 8% seen once. Time point in this sample: patch test 1, 2 weeks after DPC sensitization. Stated treatment: therapeutic diphenylcyclopropenone sensitization with weekly scalp DPC. The specimen was whole blood, collected in connection with sensitization to the hapten diphenylcyclopropenone (DPC). The receptors stem from a woman younger than 35 with alopecia areata. Some clones in this sample may be carry-over from other donors' samples.

This clonotype came up many times. At one of its ends the junction is not consistent with the germline gene, which may arise from a read error. This chain joins TRBV6-2 or TRBV6-3 and TRBJ2-3; D is undetermined. This CDR3 is built from 12 residues. Germline values: CDR1 MNHEY, CDR2 SVGEGT. CDR3 sequence (DNA): TGTGCCAGCAGTTACTGGCGGTCCACGCCGTATTTT. Translating gives CASSYWRSTPYF.

This clonotype was counted a few times. The CDR3 loop reads CSLGGRGGEETQYF. The CDR3, as DNA: TGCAGCCTGGGGGGGCGCGGGGGAGAAGAGACCCAGTACTTC. V usage is TRBV29-1 and J usage is TRBJ2-5; possible D gene TRBD2, 7 bases. Germline V gene lookup returns CDR1 SQVTM and CDR2 ANQGSEA. Trimming took 8 bases from V and 3 from J, leaving 19 bases between them. The length of the CDR3 is 14 residues.

V and J are TRBV6-1 and TRBJ2-2; TRBD2 matches at 13 bases. Per germline, CDR1 MNHNS and CDR2 SASEGT. The CDR3 runs to 18 residues. V shed 6 bases, J shed 1 base, and the junction held 8 bases outside the gene matches. This CDR3 reads CASSRLRLAGGNTGELFF. Written as DNA, the CDR3 is TGTGCCAGCAGCAGACTTCGACTAGCGGGGGGGAACACCGGGGAGCTGTTTTTT.

The sample holds many counts of this clonotype. V is TRBV11-2 and J is TRBJ2-3; D not certain. V was clipped by 0 bases and J by 4 bases, with 8 bases between them. CDR1 is SGHAT, CDR2 FQNNGV, per germline. This CDR3 contains 14 residues. CDR3 residues: CASSLDLVSDTQYF. The DNA for the CDR3 is TGTGCCAGCAGCTTAGATCTGGTCTCAGATACGCAGTATTTT.

This clonotype was observed at least ten times. This chain's CDR3 is CASSETVEATDTQYF. The CDR3 nucleotides are TGTGCCAGCAGTGAAACTGTCGAGGCCACAGATACGCAGTATTTT. The chain has TRBV6-1 and TRBJ2-3; D is ambiguous. V dropped 2 bases and J dropped 2 bases, with 11 bases sitting between them. The CDR3 consists of 15 residues. CDR1 is MNHNS, CDR2 SASEGT, per germline.

This clonotype was detected ten times or more. The rearrangement uses TRBV12-3 or TRBV12-4 and TRBJ2-3; D call uncertain. V shed 2 bases and J shed 2 bases, with 8 bases lying between them. CDR3 length: 14 residues. This CDR3 is CASSLQRNTDTQYF. The DNA of the CDR3 is TGTGCCAGCAGTTTACAGCGTAACACAGATACGCAGTATTTT.

The chain has TRBV12-3 or TRBV12-4 and TRBJ1-4; D is unresolved. V was cut by 6 bases and J by 7 bases, with 15 bases left in between. The CDR3 spans 14 residues. CDR3 residues: CASRSESAAEKLFF. In DNA, the CDR3 is TGTGCCAGCAGATCCGAGTCCGCGGCTGAAAAACTGTTTTTT.

The chain uses TRBV2 and TRBJ2-7; TRBD1 aligns across 9 bases. Losses at the gene ends were 6 bases for V and 5 bases for J; bases not matched to a gene: 8. The length of the CDR3 is 14 residues. Per the germline V gene, CDR1 is SNHLY and CDR2 is FYNNEI. The CDR3 here is CASRAGTGTDEQYF. CDR3 bases: TGTGCCAGCAGGGCCGGGACAGGGACCGACGAGCAGTACTTC.

This chain uses TRBV7-2 with TRBJ2-5, with 7 positions matching TRBD1. Losses at the gene ends were 2 bases for V and 2 bases for J; bases not matched to a gene: 8. The CDR3 has 16 amino acids. The germline gives CDR1 SGHTA, CDR2 FQGNSA. In DNA form, the CDR3 reads TGTGCCAGCAGCTTATGGGGACAGAATACTCAAGAGACCCAGTACTTC. Its protein product is CASSLWGQNTQETQYF.

The gene calls are TRBV7-9 and TRBJ2-7; TRBD1 aligns across 7 bases. Germline V gene data show CDR1 as SEHNR and CDR2 as FQNEAQ (reference sequence). V was clipped by 1 base and J by 2 bases; unmatched bases: 8. The CDR3 has 16 residues. CDR3 nucleotides: TGTGCCAGCAGCTTAGTTGGGCCGACAGGGCCCTACGAGCAGTACTTC. Protein: CASSLVGPTGPYEQYF.

This clonotype was seen only a few times. The DNA for the CDR3 is TGTGCCAGGGGGGGACAGGGGGCAAACACCATATATTTT. It yields the protein CARGGQGANTIYF. The chain carries TRBV6-5 and TRBJ1-3; 12 bases fit TRBD1. The CDR3 contains 13 residues. V lost 9 bases and J lost 6; bases outside the gene matches: 3. Germline V gene sequence: CDR1 MNHEY, CDR2 SVGAGI.

This clonotype was seen at least ten times. This sequence joins TRBV4-3 and TRBJ2-6; D is perhaps TRBD1 (6 bases). The germline CDR1 and CDR2 sequences are LGHNA and YSLEER. The CDR3 is 16 residues long. Deletions cut 0 bases from V and 1 base from J, with 7 bases between. CDR3 loop: CASSQERGSGANVLTF. As DNA, the CDR3 is TGCGCCAGCAGCCAAGAAAGGGGGTCTGGGGCCAACGTCCTGACTTTC.

This clonotype was detected a few times. This rearrangement joins TRBV6-6 to TRBJ1-6, with a weak D call TRBD1 (6 bases). Per germline, CDR1 MNHNY and CDR2 SVGAGI (reference sequence). Trimming left V 2 bases short and J 6 bases short, with 11 bases between. The CDR3 spans 15 residues. CDR3 loop: CASSYEAGANSPLHF. The CDR3 DNA follows: TGTGCCAGCAGTTACGAGGCAGGGGCTAATTCACCCCTCCACTTT.

The V call is TRBV29-1, the J call TRBJ1-1, with D maybe TRBD1 (6 bases). Per germline, CDR1 SQVTM and CDR2 ANQGSEA. The CDR3 loop spans 13 amino acids. The V and J ends lost 1 base and 6 bases respectively, with 12 bases between them. CDR3 loop: CSVEGGAEAEAFF. The CDR3 bases are TGCAGCGTTGAAGGGGGGGCTGAAGCTGAAGCTTTCTTT.

This clonotype turned up a few times. The chain employs TRBV7-2 and TRBJ1-2; D perhaps matches TRBD1 (5 bases). Germline-derived CDR1 and CDR2 are SGHTA and FQGNSA. Deletions cut 5 bases from V and 0 bases from J, with 19 bases between. The CDR3 is 17 residues long. CDR3 protein: CASSLRAVQGANYGYTF. In DNA form, the CDR3 reads TGTGCCAGCAGCCTAAGAGCGGTGCAGGGCGCTAACTATGGCTACACCTTC.